The subject of this entry is one T cell receptor beta chain. This sample was included in a study of blood T cell repertoires in COVID-19. In the study overall: Donors in the United States, Italy and Spain gave samples during acute or convalescent COVID-19. Sources were T cells, B-cell-depleted T cells, or PBMCs; the material itself was cDNA or gDNA.

The authors' processing: Counts of nucleated cells, estimated from reference gene primer amplification, were obtained. Clones were sequenced by immunoSEQ multiplex PCR, and TCRdb holds only the in-frame ones, with some missing. The V and J calls and clone size come from that table; D and trimming were worked out from the DNA. The sample lists some 140,000 clones, approximately 78% occurring once. What was sequenced was peripheral blood. This TCR was sampled from a man between 60 and 70 years old who had recovered from COVID-19.

CDR3 sequence: CASSFGTGRNDYGYTF. CDR3 nucleotides: TGTGCCAGCAGCTTTGGTACAGGGAGAAATGACTATGGCTACACCTTC. The J gene is TRBJ1-2, the V gene TRBV5-6; D possibly corresponds to TRBD1 (6 bases). This CDR3 has 16 residues. Per germline, CDR1 SGHDT and CDR2 YYEEEE. Trimming removed 2 bases at V and 3 bases at J, with 17 bases between.